The present T cell receptor beta chain was sequenced within a study of shared clonotypes between healthy human individuals. Study-wide results and caveats: Non-shared clonotypes showed lower generation probabilities than clonotypes common to all four donors.

Notes on this clone: Its specificity is not known.

Several immunoSEQ plates received, in even portions, the genomic DNA of each subset. TCRdb keeps only in-frame clones here, not all; method: immunoSEQ multiplex PCR. In the table there are over 300,000 clones, around 87% of which are singletons. Germline CDR1 reads MNHNS; CDR2 reads SASEGT. V was pared by 7 bases and J by 9 bases, with 9 bases of the junction left unmatched. This CDR3 has 14 amino acids. The specimen sequenced was memory CD8+ T cells sorted from blood. Specified subset: CD45RO+ cells pooled with CCR7-negative TemRA cells. The clonotype was recovered from a man younger than 30 in good health. The chain carries TRBV6-1 and TRBJ2-1; 10 bases are a match to TRBD2. CDR3: CASTPGLAYPEQFF. CDR3 sequence (DNA): TGTGCCAGCACACCGGGACTAGCGTACCCTGAGCAGTTCTTC.